A selection of T cell receptor beta chains follows, all from one sample in a study of cytomegalovirus exposure and HLA in healthy donors. TCRdb keeps only in-frame clones here, not all; method: immunoSEQ multiplex PCR. The data show 200,000 or so clones, 75% to 90% seen once. Material: PBMCs. These receptor sequences come from a woman aged 40 to 50 in good health and CMV-seronegative. Both conserved end residues are part of each CDR3. Each record gives: J gene, D gene, V gene, clone size, CDR3 DNA, CDR3 protein. A D gene is named only where the DNA matches it firmly. The size field is filled for only some rows; it gives once, few, many or a size class.

TRBJ2-7,TRBD1,TRBV27,once,TGTGCCAGCAGTTGGGGACAGGGGTGGGAGCAGTACTTC,CASSWGQGWEQYF
TRBJ2-7,TRBD1,TRBV19,NA,TGTGCCAGTAGTGCCGGACAGGGCTACGAGCAGTACTTC,CASSAGQGYEQYF
TRBJ2-1,TRBD2,TRBV7-6,NA,TGTGCCAGCAGCGACCCTAGCGGGAGTGGCGAGCAGTTCTTC,CASSDPSGSGEQFF
TRBJ1-2,TRBD1,TRBV6-1,NA,TGTGCCAGCAGAGGAGACAGGGGGCTCGGGTATGGCTACACCTTC,CASRGDRGLGYGYTF
TRBJ1-2,NA,TRBV28,NA,TGTGCCAGCGTGAGGGAGGGTGGCTACACCTTC,CASVREGGYTF
TRBJ2-7,NA,TRBV27,NA,TGTGCCAGCAGGCCCCGGACAATTTCCTACGAGCAGTACTTC,CASRPRTISYEQYF
TRBJ2-7,TRBD2,TRBV7-3,NA,TGTGCCAGCAGCTTACGACTAGCGGGAGCGGACGAGCAGTACTTC,CASSLRLAGADEQYF
TRBJ2-7,TRBD1,TRBV27,NA,TGTGCCAGCAGTCCGAGCCCCTTCGGGACAGCCGGAGACTACGAGCAGTACTTC,CASSPSPFGTAGDYEQYF
TRBJ2-3,NA,TRBV15,NA,TGTGCCACCAGCAGAGACGCCCCCGGCGGCCTTAGCACAGATACGCAGTATTTT,CATSRDAPGGLSTDTQYF
TRBJ2-4,NA,TRBV6-5,few,TGTGCCAGCAGTACAGGGAAGGGTAACATTCAGTACTTC,CASSTGKGNIQYF
TRBJ1-1,TRBD1,TRBV28,few,TGTGCCAGCAGTTTATACCGACAGGGGGTCGCGGGTGAAGCTTTCTTT,CASSLYRQGVAGEAFF
TRBJ2-1,NA,TRBV20-1,NA,TGCAGTGCTAGTTTAGGAGGGCAGTTCTTC,CSASLGGQFF
TRBJ2-7,TRBD2,TRBV4-1,NA,TGCGCCAGCAGCCAACTAGCGGCAACCTACGAGCAGTACTTC,CASSQLAATYEQYF
TRBJ2-7,TRBD1,TRBV4-1,NA,TGCGCCAGCAGCCAAGCTCCCGGGACAGGGATTGTGTACGAGCAGTACTTC,CASSQAPGTGIVYEQYF
TRBJ2-7,TRBD1,TRBV4-1,NA,TGCGCCAGCAGCCGTGGACAGGGCCCGAGGGGCTCCGAGCAGTACTTC,CASSRGQGPRGSEQYF
TRBJ2-1,NA,TRBV5-1,once,TGCGCCAGCAGCGCCTGGGCAGGCAGCTCCTACAATGAGCAGTTCTTC,CASSAWAGSSYNEQFF
TRBJ2-5,TRBD2,TRBV5-4,NA,TGTGCCAGCAGCTTGGCCGGAGGGGTAGCGGGAGAAGAGACCCAGTACTTC,CASSLAGGVAGEETQYF
TRBJ1-3,NA,TRBV7-8,NA,TGTGCCAGCAGCCCCAGTAGGTGGCAGGGTGCGGGAAACACCATATATTTT,CASSPSRWQGAGNTIYF
TRBJ2-7,TRBD1,TRBV7-9,NA,TGTGCCAGCAGCCTAGACAGGGGGCTCAACGAGCAGTACTTC,CASSLDRGLNEQYF
TRBJ1-1,NA,TRBV29-1,NA,TGCAGCGCTGGACCGGGACAGAACACTGAAGCTTTCTTT,CSAGPGQNTEAFF
TRBJ1-5,NA,TRBV19,NA,TGTGCCAGTAGTCATTTGGGTCAGCGACCTTATAGCAATCAGCCCCAGCATTTT,CASSHLGQRPYSNQPQHF
TRBJ1-1,TRBD1,TRBV5-1,few,TGCGCCAGCAGCTTGGATGGCAGGGGGCTAACTGAAGCTTTCTTT,CASSLDGRGLTEAFF
TRBJ2-7,NA,TRBV27,NA,TGTGCCAGCATGTATGGCACGGGGGGCCCCGAGCAGTACTTC,CASMYGTGGPEQYF
TRBJ1-5,NA,TRBV19,NA,TGTGCCAGTAATCTGGGGGGGGTTTATAGCAATCAGCCCCAGCATTTT,CASNLGGVYSNQPQHF
TRBJ2-7,TRBD1,TRBV2,NA,TGTGCCAGCAGGAGGGAGACAGGGAACGAGCAGTACTTC,CASRRETGNEQYF
TRBJ2-4,NA,TRBV5-4,NA,TGTGCCAGCAGCTTGGCCGGGACAACCATTCAGTACTTC,CASSLAGTTIQYF
TRBJ2-1,TRBD2,TRBV11-2,once,TGTGCCAGCAGCTTAGATCGGCTAGCGGTCCTGAACAATGAGCAGTTCTTC,CASSLDRLAVLNNEQFF
TRBJ2-3,TRBD1,TRBV15,NA,TGTGCCACCAGCAGACTCAGGACAGGGGGCGATACGCAGTATTTT,CATSRLRTGGDTQYF
TRBJ2-7,NA,TRBV5-4,NA,TGTGCCAGCAGCTTGGATTTGGGGCTCGCTGGCGACGAGCAGTACTTC,CASSLDLGLAGDEQYF
TRBJ2-7,TRBD2,TRBV14,NA,TGTGCCAGCAGCCACCGCTCGGGACTAGCGGGGCCCCACGAGCAGTACTTC,CASSHRSGLAGPHEQYF
TRBJ1-2,NA,TRBV6-6,NA,TGTGCCAGCAGACCGGGACACGCGTTCTCTGGCTACACCTTC,CASRPGHAFSGYTF
TRBJ2-7,TRBD2,TRBV7-9,NA,TGTGCCAGCAGCTTAGTAGCGGGCTACGAGCAGTACTTC,CASSLVAGYEQYF
TRBJ2-1,TRBD2,TRBV6-5,once,TGTGCCAGCAGTTACTCGCTAGCGGGAGTTCGGAATGAGCAGTTCTTC,CASSYSLAGVRNEQFF
TRBJ1-1,TRBD1,TRBV27,NA,TGTGCCAGCAGTGCCTGGACAGGGGCGAAATATATGAACACTGAAGCTTTCTTT,CASSAWTGAKYMNTEAFF
TRBJ2-2,NA,TRBV29-1,NA,TGCAGCGTTGAATGGGACTCTGCGAACACCGGGGAGCTGTTTTTT,CSVEWDSANTGELFF
TRBJ1-1,NA,TRBV7-9,once,TGTGCCAGCAGCTTAACGGACACTGAAGCTTTCTTT,CASSLTDTEAFF
TRBJ2-1,TRBD2,TRBV5-1,NA,TGCGCCAGCAGCCCGGGACTAGCTGATGAGCAGTTCTTC,CASSPGLADEQFF
TRBJ1-1,NA,TRBV5-4,NA,TGTGCCAGCAGCCTCGACGGAGTGAACACTGAAGCTTTCTTT,CASSLDGVNTEAFF
TRBJ1-3,NA,TRBV4-1,NA,TGCGCCAGCAGCCAAAGCGAGTTAAGACCAGCTGGAAACACCATATATTTT,CASSQSELRPAGNTIYF
TRBJ2-7,TRBD1,TRBV29-1,NA,TGCAGCGTCGCGACAGGGGACTCCTACGAGCAGTACTTC,CSVATGDSYEQYF
TRBJ1-1,TRBD1,TRBV6-1,NA,TGTGCCAGCAGTCGCCGGACAGGGGACACTGAAGCTTTCTTT,CASSRRTGDTEAFF
TRBJ1-1,NA,TRBV27,NA,TGTGCCAGCAGACCCAGGGGTAACACTGAAGCTTTCTTT,CASRPRGNTEAFF
TRBJ1-2,TRBD1,TRBV7-6,NA,TGTGCCAGCAGCTTAGGCCCCGGGACAGTCCTTAACTATGGCTACACCTTC,CASSLGPGTVLNYGYTF
TRBJ1-1,NA,TRBV19,NA,TGTGCCAGTAGTATAGAGGAGGGTTTGAACACTGAAGCTTTCTTT,CASSIEEGLNTEAFF
TRBJ1-2,NA,TRBV30,NA,TGTGCCTGGACCGTTGACAGCTTCCTAATGGGCTACACCTTC,CAWTVDSFLMGYTF